One T cell receptor (beta chain) is described in this entry. This entry belongs to a study of technical replicates of blood from a few donors. TCRdb's table, derived via immunoSEQ multiplex PCR, lists solely in-frame clones and lacks some. The sample includes 70,000 to 85,000 clones, more than 90% of them seen just once. Looked up from germline, CDR1 is MNHEY and CDR2 is SMNVEV (reference sequence). Deletions cut 5 bases from V and 4 bases from J, with 21 bases between. CDR3 length: 16 amino acids. The chain couples TRBV27 to TRBJ2-7; the D gene is possibly TRBD1 (6 bases). The sequencing input was T cells isolated from PBMCs. This TCR came from a human donor in good health. This CDR3 is CASSPSPGTGMYEQYF. Here the CDR3 DNA reads TGTGCCAGCAGTCCAAGCCCGGGTACAGGGATGTACGAGCAGTACTTC.